A single TCR beta chain is shown here with its context. The antigen is undetermined. The data were obtained in a study of blood T cells in healthy people across ages. Study-wide points: For the donors, CMV status was unknown and possibly confounded expanded clonotype changes. It was held that diversity estimates obtained from one million T cells represented underestimates. Roughly linear age-related decline in beta diversity appeared, significant by age around 42.

The CDR3 is 15 residues long. From germline, CDR1 is MDHEN and CDR2 SYDVKM. Between the trimmed V and J ends, which lost 4 bases and 0 bases, there was a span of 10 bases. Then a second PCR, running roughly 7 to 11 cycles, was carried out with a sample-barcoded 5' primer and a J-beta primer mix. Sequencing yielded, for each sample, at least 3 million paired-end reads carrying CDR3. In TCRdb, the 5' RACE reads were re-called with MiXCR into one record per CDR3 protein. The sample lists roughly 2 million distinct CDR3 sequences, 49% occurring once. The chain joins TRBV28 to TRBJ2-4, with D possibly matching TRBD2 (5 bases). Sequencing was performed on blood. The clonotype was recovered from a woman aged 40 to 50 in good health. CDR3 protein: CASSSSGVAKNIQYF. CDR3 sequence (DNA): TGTGCCAGCAGTTCGTCCGGGGTAGCCAAAAACATTCAGTACTTC. The variable domain in full, completed from reference TRBV28 and TRBJ2-4, reads DVKVTQSSRYLVKRTGEKVFLECVQDMDHENMFWYRQDPGLGLRLIYFSYDVKMKEKGDIPEGYSVSREKKERFSLILESASTNQTSMYLCASSSSGVAKNIQYFGAGTRLSVL.